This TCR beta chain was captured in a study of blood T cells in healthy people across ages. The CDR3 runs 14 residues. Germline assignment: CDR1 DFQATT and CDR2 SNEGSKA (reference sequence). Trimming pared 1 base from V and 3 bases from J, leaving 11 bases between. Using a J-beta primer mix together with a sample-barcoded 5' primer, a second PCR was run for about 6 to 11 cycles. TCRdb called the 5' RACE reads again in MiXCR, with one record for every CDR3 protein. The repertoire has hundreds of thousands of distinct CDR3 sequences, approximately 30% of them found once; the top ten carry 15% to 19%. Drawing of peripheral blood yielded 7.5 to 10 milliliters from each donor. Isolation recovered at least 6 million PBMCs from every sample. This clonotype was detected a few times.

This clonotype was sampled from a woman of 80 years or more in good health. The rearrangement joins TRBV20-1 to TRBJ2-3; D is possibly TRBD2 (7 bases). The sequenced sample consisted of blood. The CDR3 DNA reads TGCAGTGCTAGAGCGGGGGGCCAGACAGATACGCAGTATTTT. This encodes CSARAGGQTDTQYF.